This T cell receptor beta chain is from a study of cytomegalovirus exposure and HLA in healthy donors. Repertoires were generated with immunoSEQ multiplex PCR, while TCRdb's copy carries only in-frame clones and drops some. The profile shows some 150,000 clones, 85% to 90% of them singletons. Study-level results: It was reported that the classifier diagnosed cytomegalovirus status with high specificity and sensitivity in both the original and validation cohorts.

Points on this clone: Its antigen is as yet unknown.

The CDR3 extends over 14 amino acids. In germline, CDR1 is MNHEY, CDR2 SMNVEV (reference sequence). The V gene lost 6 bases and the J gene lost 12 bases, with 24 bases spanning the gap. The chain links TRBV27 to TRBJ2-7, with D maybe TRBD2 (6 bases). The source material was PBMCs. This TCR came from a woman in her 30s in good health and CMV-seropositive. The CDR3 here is CASRATTSEGRRYF. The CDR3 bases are TGTGCCAGCAGAGCTACCACCTCGGAGGGCCGGAGGTACTTC.